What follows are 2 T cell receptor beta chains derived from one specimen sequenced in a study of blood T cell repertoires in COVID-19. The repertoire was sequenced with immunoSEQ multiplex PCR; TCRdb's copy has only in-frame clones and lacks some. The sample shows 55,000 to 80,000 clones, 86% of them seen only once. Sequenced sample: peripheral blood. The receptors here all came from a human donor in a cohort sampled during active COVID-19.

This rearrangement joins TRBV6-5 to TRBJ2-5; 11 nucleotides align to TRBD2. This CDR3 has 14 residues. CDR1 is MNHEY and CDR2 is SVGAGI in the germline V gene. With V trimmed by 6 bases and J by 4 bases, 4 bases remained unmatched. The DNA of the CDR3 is TGTGCCAGCAGCCTTAGCGGGGGGGGAGAGACCCAGTACTTC. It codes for CASSLSGGGETQYF.

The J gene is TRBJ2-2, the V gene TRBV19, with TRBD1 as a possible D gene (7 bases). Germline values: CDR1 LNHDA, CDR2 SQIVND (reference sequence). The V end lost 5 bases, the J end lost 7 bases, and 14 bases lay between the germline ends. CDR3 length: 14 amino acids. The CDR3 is CASSPGGGSGELFF. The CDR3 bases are TGTGCCAGTAGTCCAGGGGGAGGAAGCGGGGAGCTGTTTTTT.